This passage covers 5 T cell receptor beta chains from one sample sequenced in a study of T cell responses to AZD1222 COVID-19 vaccine. The protocol was immunoSEQ multiplex PCR, while the TCRdb copy is restricted to in-frame clones and leaves out a portion. Here the sample spans around 120,000 clones, roughly nine tenths being singletons. The input for sequencing was peripheral blood, taken 28 days after the second AZD1222 dose. The origin of the receptors is an adult who received the AZD1222 COVID-19 vaccine.

The J gene is TRBJ1-2, the V gene TRBV19; no reliable D call. The CDR3 extends over 13 amino acids. V was clipped by 5 bases and J by 8 bases, with 15 bases between them. The V gene's germline CDR1 is LNHDA and CDR2 SQIVND (reference sequence). CDR3 residues: CASSETPLRGYTF. In DNA, the CDR3 is TGTGCCAGTAGTGAAACCCCCCTCCGGGGCTACACCTTC.

The gene calls are TRBV18 and TRBJ1-5, with D perhaps TRBD1 (5 bases). The CDR3 loop spans 16 amino acids. The V gene lost 0 bases and the J gene lost 2 bases, with 11 bases spanning the gap. From germline, CDR1 is KGHSH and CDR2 LQKENI. In DNA form, the CDR3 reads TGTGCCAGCTCACCACCGGGGGGGGATGGCAATCAGCCCCAGCATTTT. This gives the protein CASSPPGGDGNQPQHF.

This clone has just one count. This chain links TRBV30 with TRBJ2-2, with 9 bases lining up with TRBD1. Germline-derived CDR1 and CDR2 are GTSNPN and SVGIG (reference sequence). The CDR3 sequence is 17 residues long. J lost 0 bases, V lost 1 base, and 6 bases had no gene match. Written as DNA, the CDR3 is TGTGCCTGGAGTGGGGGACAGGGAGTAACGAACACCGGGGAGCTGTTTTTT. Translated: CAWSGGQGVTNTGELFF. Full variable domain (outside the CDR3, taken from reference TRBV30 and TRBJ2-2): SQTIHQWPATLVQPVGSPLSLECTVEGTSNPNLYWYRQAAGRGLQLLFYSVGIGQISSEVPQNLSASRPQDRQFILSSKKLLLSDSGFYLCAWSGGQGVTNTGELFFGEGSRLTVL.

The rearrangement joins TRBV19 to TRBJ2-2, with a tentative D call TRBD1 (5 bases). Germline values: CDR1 LNHDA, CDR2 SQIVND (reference sequence). V was pared by 5 bases and J by 4 bases, with 11 bases between. This CDR3 region has 14 residues. Written as DNA, the CDR3 is TGTGCCAGTAGTGTGTACAGGCTCACCGGGGAGCTGTTTTTT. This codes for CASSVYRLTGELFF.

The chain uses TRBV28 and TRBJ2-1; TRBD2 is a possible D gene (5 bases). Germline V gene data show CDR1 as MDHEN and CDR2 as SYDVKM. This CDR3 contains 16 residues. V gave up 5 bases and J gave up 0 bases, with 14 bases separating them. The CDR3 sequence: CASSTRAETSYNEQFF. The CDR3 DNA reads as TGTGCCAGCAGTACCAGAGCGGAGACCTCCTACAATGAGCAGTTCTTC.